Presented here are 17 T cell receptor beta chains from one specimen sequenced in a study of T cells in localized non-small cell lung cancer. Produced via immunoSEQ multiplex PCR; TCRdb's table is partial and in-frame only. The sample includes tens of thousands of clones, under 90% of them seen just once. Source: peripheral blood, taken before any cancer treatment. Receptors originate from a man aged 35-69 years with stage I lung adenocarcinoma.

The gene calls are TRBV10-3 and TRBJ2-3, with 8 positions matching TRBD1. With V trimmed by 11 bases and J by 5 bases, 9 bases remained unmatched. Germline V gene data show CDR1 as ENHRY and CDR2 as SYGVKD. This CDR3 has 13 residues. Here the CDR3 DNA reads TGTGCCGCCAACAGGGGGTTGAGAGATACGCAGTATTTT. Its protein product is CAANRGLRDTQYF.

This rearrangement joins TRBV30 to TRBJ2-5; the match to TRBD2 covers 7 bases. This CDR3 region has 20 residues. V was pared by 2 bases and J by 0 bases, with 21 bases of the junction left unmatched. Germline assignment: CDR1 GTSNPN and CDR2 SVGIG (reference sequence). The CDR3: CAWSRMGGMYTLLYQETQYF. In DNA form, the CDR3 reads TGTGCCTGGAGTCGTATGGGGGGGATGTACACCCTACTGTACCAAGAGACCCAGTACTTC. Using reference TRBV30 and TRBJ2-5 for the parts outside the CDR3, the full variable domain is SQTIHQWPATLVQPVGSPLSLECTVEGTSNPNLYWYRQAAGRGLQLLFYSVGIGQISSEVPQNLSASRPQDRQFILSSKKLLLSDSGFYLCAWSRMGGMYTLLYQETQYFGPGTRLLVL.

The rearrangement uses TRBV6-1 and TRBJ1-1; D is ambiguous. V lost 2 bases to trimming and J lost 4 bases, with 20 bases between them. The CDR3 loop spans 17 amino acids. From germline, CDR1 is MNHNS and CDR2 SASEGT. The CDR3 bases are TGTGCCAGCAGTGAACTTTGGGATCGGTTTTCGGGCACTGAAGCTTTCTTT. Its protein is CASSELWDRFSGTEAFF.

The chain carries TRBV27 and TRBJ2-7, with D possibly TRBD2 on 7 matching bases. Between the trimmed V and J ends, which lost 8 bases and 1 base, there was a span of 24 bases. Germline V gene lookup returns CDR1 MNHEY and CDR2 SMNVEV (reference sequence). There are 17 residues in the CDR3. CDR3 region: CASRSYGGQGVSYEQYF. The CDR3 DNA reads as TGTGCCAGCCGTTCGTACGGGGGGCAGGGAGTGTCCTACGAGCAGTACTTC.

The CDR3 nucleotides read TGTGCCAGTAGTATAGAACACGGGGAAACCTACACCTTC. Translated, it gives CASSIEHGETYTF. The J gene is TRBJ1-2, the V gene TRBV19; no firm D call. Germline values: CDR1 LNHDA, CDR2 SQIVND (reference sequence). Deletions cut 0 bases from V and 10 bases from J, with 12 bases between. This CDR3 has 13 residues.

V is TRBV7-9 and J is TRBJ2-1, with 9 nucleotides matching TRBD1. With 4 bases clipped from V and 6 bases from J, the junction kept 1 base outside the gene matches. Germline lookup yields CDR1 SEHNR and CDR2 FQNEAQ (reference sequence). The CDR3 totals 13 residues. The CDR3 reads CASSSGQGNEQFF. The DNA of the CDR3 is TGTGCCAGCAGCTCGGGACAGGGCAATGAGCAGTTCTTC.

This chain connects TRBV5-1 to TRBJ2-2; 12 nucleotides line up with TRBD2. Germline V gene sequence: CDR1 SGHRS, CDR2 YFSETQ. The CDR3 totals 18 residues. Germline trimming cut 0 bases from V and 3 bases from J; bases unmatched to any gene: 6. The DNA of the CDR3 is TGCGCCAGCAGCTTGGGCCCCCTAGCGGGGGGGTACACCGGGGAGCTGTTTTTT. Translating gives CASSLGPLAGGYTGELFF.

The chain employs TRBV11-2 and TRBJ2-2, with TRBD1 identical over 7 bases. CDR1 SGHAT and CDR2 FQNNGV come from the germline V gene. The CDR3 contains 13 residues. Unmatched junction bases numbered 3, after V lost 5 bases and J lost 6 bases. CDR3 loop: CASSTDRAGELFF. The CDR3 bases are TGTGCCAGCAGCACTGACAGGGCCGGGGAGCTGTTTTTT.

The chain links TRBV29-1 to TRBJ1-2; 8 nucleotides line up with TRBD1. Trimming removed 3 bases from V and 1 base from J; junction bases left unmatched: 4. Germline V gives CDR1 SQVTM, CDR2 ANQGSEA. The length of the CDR3 is 14 residues. CDR3 in DNA: TGCAGCGTTGACGGACAGGGCCTTAACTATGGCTACACCTTC. It is translated as CSVDGQGLNYGYTF.

The V and J genes are TRBV5-6 and TRBJ2-7; D may be TRBD1 (5 bases). Trimming stripped 0 bases from V and 4 bases from J, with 8 bases between. Per the germline V gene, CDR1 is SGHDT and CDR2 is YYEEEE. CDR3 length equals 13 residues. DNA for the CDR3: TGTGCCAGCAGCTTGGGACAGTTTTACGAGCAGTACTTC. Translation: CASSLGQFYEQYF.

The gene calls are TRBV10-2 and TRBJ2-2; no reliable D call. Germline assignment: CDR1 WSHSY and CDR2 SAAADI. This CDR3 is 14 amino acids long. Trimming removed 3 bases at V and 6 bases at J, with 11 bases between. The CDR3 DNA is TGCGCCAGCAGTGACCCGACACCTCCCGGGGAGCTGTTTTTT. This translates into CASSDPTPPGELFF.

V usage is TRBV14 and J usage is TRBJ1-4, with 9 bases identical to TRBD1. Trimming removed 1 base from V and 6 bases from J; junction bases left unmatched: 6. The CDR3 consists of 16 residues. Per the germline V gene, CDR1 is SGHDN and CDR2 is FVKESK. The CDR3 loop reads CASSQVGQGIDEKLFF. The CDR3 coding sequence is TGTGCCAGCAGCCAAGTTGGACAGGGGATTGATGAAAAACTGTTTTTT.

The chain joins TRBV4-1 to TRBJ2-7; the D gene is possibly TRBD2 (5 bases). Trimming pared 0 bases from V and 5 bases from J, leaving 11 bases between. Germline V gives CDR1 MGHRA, CDR2 YSYEKL. The CDR3 loop spans 14 amino acids. The CDR3 DNA is TGCGCCAGCAGCCAAGAAGTGAGGGTACACGAGCAGTACTTC. Protein product: CASSQEVRVHEQYF.

The rearrangement links TRBV13 to TRBJ2-7; 9 bases fit TRBD2. V was clipped by 3 bases and J by 2 bases; unmatched bases: 8. CDR3 size: 16 residues. Germline CDR1 PRHDT, CDR2 FYEKMQ (reference sequence). The CDR3 nucleotides are TGTGCCAGCAGCTTTTGGCGTGGCGGGGGGGCCTACGAGCAGTACTTC. Residues: CASSFWRGGGAYEQYF.

V and J are TRBV6-6 and TRBJ2-7, with 7 bases aligning to TRBD1. Germline CDR1 and CDR2: MNHNY and SVGAGI (reference sequence). This CDR3 has 13 residues. Trimming removed 7 bases from V and 6 bases from J; junction bases left unmatched: 9. The CDR3 DNA follows: TGTGCCAGCAACGACAGGGCCTACGTCGAGCAGTACTTC. Translation gives CASNDRAYVEQYF.

The chain couples TRBV5-1 to TRBJ1-2; possible D gene TRBD1, 5 bases. Trimming cost V 4 bases and J 0 bases, with 13 bases left between them. Germline V lookup: CDR1 SGHRS, CDR2 YFSETQ. The CDR3 covers 15 residues. CDR3 loop: CASSQGPGSNYGYTF. CDR3 nucleotide sequence: TGCGCCAGCAGCCAGGGTCCGGGCTCTAACTATGGCTACACCTTC.

This sequence joins TRBV5-1 and TRBJ1-6; TRBD1 matches 7 bases. J gave up 10 bases and V 3 bases, and 10 bases lay outside the gene matches. The CDR3 contains 15 residues. CDR1 is SGHRS, CDR2 YFSETQ, per germline. The CDR3, as DNA: TGCGCCAGCAGCTCGGGGACAGAAAAATCCTCACCCCTCCACTTT. It translates to CASSSGTEKSSPLHF.